One and the same sample provided the 12 T cell receptor beta chains below, sequenced in a study of identical twins. TCRdb reprocessed the 5' RACE reads with MiXCR, giving one entry per CDR3 protein. The data contain about 520,000 distinct CDR3 sequences, roughly a fifth of them seen just once; the ten biggest clones take up about 0.91%. These data were likewise used in another study, on T cells expressing NK-cell markers.

Input material: CD4+ T cells sorted from blood. Receptors were obtained from a woman aged 18 to 35 in good health.

The chain joins TRBV6-5 to TRBJ2-7; 7 bases align to TRBD1. The germline V gene has CDR1 MNHEY and CDR2 SVGAGI. This CDR3 has 16 amino acids. The V and J ends lost 0 bases and 2 bases, in that order; junction bases with no gene match: 7. The CDR3 bases are TGTGCCAGCAGTTACTCCACCAGGGGGTACACCTACGAGCAGTACTTC. Its protein product is CASSYSTRGYTYEQYF.

This clonotype was detected only a few times. This sequence joins TRBV12-3 or TRBV12-4 and TRBJ2-2; D not certain. The V gene lost 0 bases and the J gene lost 0 bases, with 8 bases spanning the gap. The CDR3 length is 16 residues. In DNA form, the CDR3 reads TGTGCCAGCAGTTTAGCGCGAACAGCGAACACCGGGGAGCTGTTTTTT. This codes for CASSLARTANTGELFF.

The rearrangement uses TRBV15 and TRBJ2-3, with D uncertain. The CDR3 has 19 residues. CDR1 LNHNV and CDR2 YYDKDF come from the germline V gene (reference sequence). The V end was cut by 0 bases, the J end by 0 bases, with 19 bases between. The CDR3 DNA is TGTGCCACCAGCAGAGACGTCTTCAAAACCGCGGATAGCACAGATACGCAGTATTTT. This translates into CATSRDVFKTADSTDTQYF. The whole variable domain, remainder taken from reference TRBV15 and TRBJ2-3, is DAMVIQNPRYQVTQFGKPVTLSCSQTLNHNVMYWYQQKSSQAPKLLFHYYDKDFNNEADTPDNFQSRRPNTSFCFLDIRSPGLGDTAMYLCATSRDVFKTADSTDTQYFGPGTRLTVL.

This chain connects TRBV5-1 to TRBJ2-3; 7 positions agree with TRBD2. The CDR3 spans 16 residues. Germline V CDR1 and CDR2: SGHRS, YFSETQ. The V and J ends lost 0 bases and 0 bases, in that order; junction bases with no gene match: 4. Written as DNA, the CDR3 is TGCGCCAGCAGCTTGGTTTTTAGCGGGAGCACAGATACGCAGTATTTT. Its translation: CASSLVFSGSTDTQYF. The full variable domain, rest sourced from reference TRBV5-1 and TRBJ2-3, is KAGVTQTPRYLIKTRGQQVTLSCSPISGHRSVSWYQQTPGQGLQFLFEYFSETQRNKGNFPGRFSGRQFSNSRSEMNVSTLELGDSALYLCASSLVFSGSTDTQYFGPGTRLTVL.

This clonotype was observed a few times. This chain joins TRBV29-1 and TRBJ2-3; D is possibly TRBD1 (6 bases). Trimming removed 6 bases at V and 2 bases at J, with 15 bases between. The CDR3 covers 14 residues. Germline V lookup: CDR1 SQVTM, CDR2 ANQGSEA. CDR3: CSVALGQTTDTQYF. CDR3 in DNA: TGCAGCGTCGCACTTGGACAGACCACAGATACGCAGTATTTT.

This clonotype was seen a few times. The CDR3 DNA sequence: TGTGCCAGCAAACCCATAGGGGTCTACGAGCAGTACTTC. Its translation: CASKPIGVYEQYF. The gene calls are TRBV5-5 and TRBJ2-7, with D maybe TRBD1 (5 bases). V dropped 6 bases and J dropped 3 bases, with 13 bases sitting between them. Germline V gene sequence: CDR1 SGHKS, CDR2 YYEKEE (reference sequence). CDR3 length: 13 amino acids. Looking up the rest from reference TRBV5-5 and TRBJ2-7 gives the full variable domain: DAGVTQSPTHLIKTRGQQVTLRCSPISGHKSVSWYQQVLGQGPQFIFQYYEKEERGRGNFPDRFSARQFPNYSSELNVNALLLGDSALYLCASKPIGVYEQYFGPGTRLTVT.

The CDR3 sequence is CASSLAPGDTTDTQYF. CDR3 in DNA: TGTGCCAGCAGCTTAGCGCCCGGGGACACCACAGATACGCAGTATTTT. The chain joins TRBV7-6 to TRBJ2-3, with TRBD1 as a possible D gene (6 bases). This CDR3 is built from 16 residues. The V end lost 0 bases, the J end lost 2 bases, and 12 bases lay between the germline ends. Per germline, CDR1 SGHVS and CDR2 FNYEAQ. The full variable domain, completed using reference TRBV7-6 and TRBJ2-3, is GAGVSQSPRYKVTKRGQDVALRCDPISGHVSLYWYRQALGQGPEFLTYFNYEAQQDKSGLPNDRFSAERPEGSISTLTIQRTEQRDSAMYRCASSLAPGDTTDTQYFGPGTRLTVL.

This clonotype has just a few counts. V usage is TRBV20-1 and J usage is TRBJ2-3; weak D call: TRBD2 (5 bases). This CDR3 is 14 amino acids long. V was clipped by 3 bases and J by 1 base, with 11 bases between them. CDR1 DFQATT and CDR2 SNEGSKA come from the germline V gene (reference sequence). Here the CDR3 reads CSASRGVGTDTQYF. The DNA of the CDR3 is TGCAGTGCTAGTCGGGGAGTCGGCACAGATACGCAGTATTTT.

The rearrangement joins TRBV5-1 to TRBJ1-3; D unresolved. CDR1 is SGHRS and CDR2 is YFSETQ in the germline V gene. The CDR3 runs to 16 residues. Trimming cost V 0 bases and J 1 base, with 11 bases left between them. This CDR3 reads CASSLGRTSSGNTIYF. The CDR3 DNA reads TGCGCCAGCAGCTTGGGGCGGACTTCGTCTGGAAACACCATATATTTT.

This clonotype was counted ten times or more. The gene calls are TRBV6-1 and TRBJ1-6, with D possibly being TRBD1 (5 bases). The V end lost 6 bases, the J end lost 4 bases, and 10 bases lay between the germline ends. The CDR3 runs 14 residues. From germline, CDR1 is MNHNS and CDR2 SASEGT. For the CDR3, the DNA is TGTGCCAGCAGGCACAGGCTTTATAATTCACCCCTCCACTTT. Encoded protein: CASRHRLYNSPLHF.

In DNA, the CDR3 is TGTGCCATCAGTGACCGGGAAAGGCGGGATACGCAGTATTTT. Translated, it gives CAISDRERRDTQYF. The rearrangement uses TRBV10-3 and TRBJ2-3, with D maybe TRBD2 (5 bases). The CDR3 consists of 14 residues. Between the trimmed V and J ends, which lost 3 bases and 6 bases, there was a span of 13 bases. Per germline, CDR1 ENHRY and CDR2 SYGVKD.

J is TRBJ2-1 and V is TRBV7-2; TRBD1 matches 9 bases. The CDR3 runs 16 residues. The V and J ends lost 5 bases and 1 base, in that order; junction bases with no gene match: 6. Germline CDR1 SGHTA, CDR2 FQGNSA. DNA for the CDR3: TGTGCCAGCAGCAAACAGGGGGCGCGGTCCTACAATGAGCAGTTCTTC. It encodes CASSKQGARSYNEQFF. Looking up the rest from reference TRBV7-2 and TRBJ2-1 gives the full variable domain: GAGVSQSPSNKVTEKGKDVELRCDPISGHTALYWYRQSLGQGLEFLIYFQGNSAPDKSGLPSDRFSAERTGGSVSTLTIQRTQQEDSAVYLCASSKQGARSYNEQFFGPGTRLTVL.